This record looks at one T cell receptor (beta chain) sequence and its context. Its cognate antigen has yet to be identified. Base qualities are missing; no much larger clone stands one base away. Libraries were built with the immunoSEQ multiplex PCR assay. The source is immuneACCESS, and TCRdb retained only in-frame sequences with V and J called. Part of the clones is not carried over; for the studies checked, unresolved V genes explain less than half of this, and the remainder is unexplained. This sample gives 90,000 to 150,000 clones in total; around 89% of them show up just once. In total, the top ten clones hold 3.4% of the sample. This entry belongs to a study of control samples from healthy donors and cancer patients (dated by TCRdb to 2018 to 2021). The CDR3 starts with the cysteine, ends with the phenylalanine, and has 15 residues. Only the CDR3 portion is preserved as DNA: 45 bases, with reading frame beginning at the first base. Trimming leaves V shorter by 5 bases and J shorter by 0 bases, with the junction holding 4 bases beyond the gene matches. CDR1 and CDR2, per the germline V gene, are SGHAT and FQNNGV.

The sequence links TRBV11-2 to TRBJ2-1; TRBD1 lines up with 7 middle nucleotides. This sequence was found in a man aged 40-50 years in good health. The sequenced sample consisted of blood. The sequenced DNA: TGTGCCAGCAGCCGACAGGGCAACTCCTACAATGAGCAGTTCTTC. Its translation reads: CASSRQGNSYNEQFF.